This T cell receptor (beta chain) appears in the sequencing data of a study of T cells in localized non-small cell lung cancer. Study-wide points: Uninvolved adjacent lung had more T cell clonality than any other tissue, topping tumor. In adjacent lung appeared a median around 60 of the top 100 tumor clones. Sequencing was restricted to one tumor region; therefore, heterogeneity remains possible.

The J segment lost 5 bases and the V segment lost 5 bases, leaving 13 bases of the junction unmatched. This CDR3 is 17 amino acids long. Germline V CDR1 and CDR2: MDHEN, SYDVKM. On this clone: Its antigen remains unknown.

The table came from immunoSEQ multiplex PCR; TCRdb's copy has only in-frame clones and leaves some out. The sample has 740 or so clones, around 20% seen once. Adjacent lung tissue lacking atypia was obtained at a distance of at least 2 cm from the tumor margin. The V gene is TRBV28, the J gene TRBJ2-7; 12 bases map to TRBD2. Sample: normal lung tissue next to the tumor, taken before any cancer treatment. The clonotype comes from a man aged 40 to 69 with stage III squamous cell lung carcinoma. CDR3 loop: CASSVPLSSGGADEQYF. In DNA, the CDR3 is TGTGCCAGCAGTGTACCCCTCTCTAGCGGGGGGGCGGACGAGCAGTACTTC.